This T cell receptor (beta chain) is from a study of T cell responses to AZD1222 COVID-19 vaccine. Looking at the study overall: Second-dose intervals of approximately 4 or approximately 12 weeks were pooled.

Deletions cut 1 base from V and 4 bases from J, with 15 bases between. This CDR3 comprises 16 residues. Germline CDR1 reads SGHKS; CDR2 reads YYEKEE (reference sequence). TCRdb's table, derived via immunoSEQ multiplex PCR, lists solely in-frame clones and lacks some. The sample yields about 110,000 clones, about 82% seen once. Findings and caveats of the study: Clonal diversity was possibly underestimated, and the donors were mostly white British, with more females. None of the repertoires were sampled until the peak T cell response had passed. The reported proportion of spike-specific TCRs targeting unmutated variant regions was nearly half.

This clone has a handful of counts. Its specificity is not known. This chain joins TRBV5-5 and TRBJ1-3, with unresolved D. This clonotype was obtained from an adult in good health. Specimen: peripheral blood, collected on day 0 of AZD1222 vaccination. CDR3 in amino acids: CASSLSGWDSGNTIYF. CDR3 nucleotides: TGTGCCAGCAGCTTGTCGGGTTGGGATAGCGGAAACACCATATATTTT.